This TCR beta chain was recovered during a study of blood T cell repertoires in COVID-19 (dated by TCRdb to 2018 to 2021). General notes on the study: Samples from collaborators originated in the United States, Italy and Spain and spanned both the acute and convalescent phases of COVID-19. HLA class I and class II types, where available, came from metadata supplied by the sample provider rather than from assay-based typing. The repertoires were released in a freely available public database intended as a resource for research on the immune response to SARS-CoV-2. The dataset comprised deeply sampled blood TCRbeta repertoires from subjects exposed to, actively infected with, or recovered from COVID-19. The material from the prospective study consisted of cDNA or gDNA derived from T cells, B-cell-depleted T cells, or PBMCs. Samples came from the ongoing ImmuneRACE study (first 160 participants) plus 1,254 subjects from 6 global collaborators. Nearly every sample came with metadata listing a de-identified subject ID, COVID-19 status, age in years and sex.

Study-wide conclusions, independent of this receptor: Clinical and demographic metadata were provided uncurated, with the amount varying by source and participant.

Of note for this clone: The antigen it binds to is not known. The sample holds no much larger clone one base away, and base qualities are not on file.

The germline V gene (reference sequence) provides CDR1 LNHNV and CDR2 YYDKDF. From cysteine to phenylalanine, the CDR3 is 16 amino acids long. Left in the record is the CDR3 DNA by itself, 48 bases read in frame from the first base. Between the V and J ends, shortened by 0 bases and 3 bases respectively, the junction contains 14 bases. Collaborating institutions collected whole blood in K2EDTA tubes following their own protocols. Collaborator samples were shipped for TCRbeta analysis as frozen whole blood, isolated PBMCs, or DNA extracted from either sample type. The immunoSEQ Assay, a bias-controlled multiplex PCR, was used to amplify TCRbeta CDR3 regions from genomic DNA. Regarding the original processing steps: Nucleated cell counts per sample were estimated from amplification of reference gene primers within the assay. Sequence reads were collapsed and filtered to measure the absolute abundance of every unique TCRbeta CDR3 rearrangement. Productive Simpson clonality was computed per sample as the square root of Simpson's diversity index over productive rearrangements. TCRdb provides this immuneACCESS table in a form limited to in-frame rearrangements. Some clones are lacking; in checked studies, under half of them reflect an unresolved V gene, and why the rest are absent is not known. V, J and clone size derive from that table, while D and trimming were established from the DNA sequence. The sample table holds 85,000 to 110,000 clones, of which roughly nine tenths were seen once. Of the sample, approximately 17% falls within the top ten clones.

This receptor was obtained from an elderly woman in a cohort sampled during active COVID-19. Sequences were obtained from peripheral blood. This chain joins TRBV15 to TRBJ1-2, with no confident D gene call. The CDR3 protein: CATSRDLVSPDYGYTF. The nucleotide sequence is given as TGTGCCACCAGCAGAGATCTGGTCTCGCCGGACTATGGCTACACCTTC. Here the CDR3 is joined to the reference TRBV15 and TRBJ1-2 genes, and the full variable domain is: DAMVIQNPRYQVTQFGKPVTLSCSQTLNHNVMYWYQQKSSQAPKLLFHYYDKDFNNEADTPDNFQSRRPNTSFCFLDIRSPGLGDTAMYLCATSRDLVSPDYGYTFGSGTRLTVV.